This T cell receptor beta chain was documented in a study of T-cell reconstitution after alpha-beta-depleted transplantation in children. Study-wide results and caveats: T-cell counts and diversity at one year following transplant were attributed mainly to newly produced T cells. Approximately two months post-transplant, alpha-beta T cells reportedly originated from several hundred expanded graft clones.

This clonotype was observed a handful of times. Its antigen is currently unknown. Unique molecular identifiers were incorporated when the TCRbeta library was constructed. TCRdb redid the calling of the PCR reads with MiXCR, one entry per CDR3 protein. The sample yields approximately 230,000 distinct CDR3 sequences, about 24% seen once. The clonotype was recovered from a female patient aged 2 to 10 who had a stem cell transplant for congenital amegakaryocytic thrombocytopenia, so the T cells may come from the graft donor. The sequencing used PBMCs, mostly from graft donor cells, collected 360 days after TCRalphabeta/CD19-depleted stem cell transplant.

The CDR3 here is CASSSEGGYGYTF. CDR3 sequence (DNA): TGCGCCAGCAGCTCCGAGGGGGGTTATGGCTACACCTTC. This chain connects TRBV5-1 to TRBJ1-2; TRBD1 is a possible D gene (6 bases). CDR1 and CDR2 from the germline V gene are SGHRS and YFSETQ. Trimming removed 3 bases at V and 5 bases at J, with 11 bases between. The CDR3 covers 13 residues.